A single sample gave rise to the 22 T cell receptor beta chains below, sequenced in a study of CD4 T cells in relation to SARS-CoV-2 and coronaviruses (dated by TCRdb to 2020 to 2023). For these TCRs, the target antigens are not known. CD4+ T cells from unexposed donors were collected before the COVID-19 pandemic (2011-2018). The EasySep CD4+ T cell isolation kit was used to isolate CD4+ T cells once the cultures had run for 9 to 11 days. The library relied on the immunoSEQ multiplex PCR assay. What TCRdb holds here is the immuneACCESS table cut down to in-frame rearrangements. Part of the clones is not present; checked against another copy, under half of the missing clones reflect an unresolved V gene, and the others are unexplained. The sample table shows some 29,000 clones, and 70% to 80% are seen once. Roughly 25% of the sample belongs to the ten largest clones. Input material: CD4+ T cells from PBMCs, cultured in vitro. The receptors shown here come from a human donor in good health.

This clone showed up just a few times. The CDR3, as DNA: TGTGCCAGCAGTGACGGGACGCGGGGCAACGAGCAGTACTTC. It codes for CASSDGTRGNEQYF. The V gene is TRBV2, the J gene TRBJ2-7; perhaps TRBD2 as D (6 bases). Germline values: CDR1 SNHLY, CDR2 FYNNEI. The CDR3 runs 14 residues. Trimming cost V 3 bases and J 5 bases, with 14 bases left between them.

The chain combines TRBV7-9 with TRBJ2-1; possibly TRBD2 for D (6 bases). CDR1 is SEHNR, CDR2 FQNEAQ, per germline (reference sequence). CDR3 length: 15 amino acids. Trimming shortened V by 7 bases and J by 6 bases, and 19 bases separated the two germline ends. The CDR3 nucleotides read TGTGCCAGCACCCGCCTGGCGGGAAGGGCCAATGAGCAGTTCTTC. It yields the protein CASTRLAGRANEQFF.

This clone was seen a few times. The V and J genes are TRBV19 and TRBJ1-6; the D gene is possibly TRBD1 (5 bases). Germline CDR1 LNHDA, CDR2 SQIVND (reference sequence). V dropped 9 bases and J dropped 3 bases, with 12 bases sitting between them. The CDR3 spans 14 residues. Here the CDR3 DNA reads TGTGCCAGCCGGGACGGAGACTATAATTCACCCCTCCACTTT. Translation gives CASRDGDYNSPLHF.

The rearrangement joins TRBV7-2 to TRBJ1-1; D not certain. The CDR3 totals 14 residues. Deletions cut 10 bases from V and 1 base from J, with 16 bases between. Germline-derived CDR1 and CDR2 are SGHTA and FQGNSA. DNA of the CDR3: TGTGCCACCACCCCGGGGAGGTCGAACACTGAAGCTTTCTTT. It translates to CATTPGRSNTEAFF.

The rearrangement links TRBV7-9 to TRBJ2-5, with 7 bases identical to TRBD1. The CDR3 is 19 residues long. Germline V gene sequence: CDR1 SEHNR, CDR2 FQNEAQ (reference sequence). V was pared by 2 bases and J by 2 bases, with 17 bases of the junction left unmatched. The CDR3 loop is CASSLYHRGIVKGQETQYF. For the CDR3, the DNA is TGTGCCAGCAGCTTATACCACAGGGGCATCGTGAAAGGGCAAGAGACCCAGTACTTC.

This rearrangement joins TRBV6-5 to TRBJ1-1; TRBD1 agrees at 7 bases. The CDR3 covers 16 residues. Germline CDR1 and CDR2: MNHEY and SVGAGI. The V gene end was trimmed by 0 bases and the J gene end by 4 bases; junction bases not matched to a gene: 8. CDR3 region: CASSYSRRRGGTEAFF. Here the CDR3 DNA reads TGTGCCAGCAGTTACTCCCGACGCAGGGGGGGCACTGAAGCTTTCTTT.

The chain couples TRBV9 to TRBJ1-1; weak D call: TRBD1 (6 bases). V was clipped by 7 bases and J by 3 bases, with 13 bases between them. The CDR3 sequence is 13 residues long. Germline CDR1 SGDLS, CDR2 YYNGEE. The CDR3 spells CASGGAGYTEAFF. The CDR3 nucleotides read TGTGCCAGCGGGGGGGCGGGTTACACTGAAGCTTTCTTT.

This clone was found once. The chain has TRBV4-3 and TRBJ1-2, with 7 nucleotides matching TRBD1. CDR1 LGHNA and CDR2 YSLEER come from the germline V gene. Trimming at V came to 4 bases and at J to 9 bases, leaving 20 bases not matched to a gene. The CDR3 contains 17 residues. The DNA of the CDR3 is TGCGCCAGCAGCCGAGATTCGGGGGTAGGGACAGCTAATAGCTACACCTTC. Its protein is CASSRDSGVGTANSYTF.

The chain's CDR3 is CASSFSRDTQYF. DNA for the CDR3: TGCGCCAGCAGCTTTTCACGAGATACGCAGTATTTT. This rearrangement joins TRBV5-1 to TRBJ2-3; no clear D gene. The CDR3 sequence is 12 residues long. Trimming took off 2 bases at V and 5 bases at J, with 6 bases between the two ends. Looked up from germline, CDR1 is SGHRS and CDR2 is YFSETQ.

The chain is built from TRBV27 and TRBJ2-1, with TRBD2 matching over 10 bases. V dropped 2 bases and J dropped 0; count of bases not matched to a gene: 10. This CDR3 region has 19 residues. Germline values: CDR1 MNHEY, CDR2 SMNVEV (reference sequence). CDR3 bases: TGTGCCAGCAGTTTAGCTCTAGCGGGGGTACCTAGCTCCTACAATGAGCAGTTCTTC. Protein: CASSLALAGVPSSYNEQFF.

This rearrangement joins TRBV9 to TRBJ1-5, with D uncertain. The V gene lost 0 bases and the J gene lost 7 bases, with 8 bases spanning the gap. Germline loops: CDR1 SGDLS, CDR2 YYNGEE. This CDR3 is built from 13 residues. Here the CDR3 reads CASSVAAGQPQHF. The DNA for the CDR3 is TGTGCCAGCAGCGTAGCTGCGGGGCAGCCCCAGCATTTT.

The chain combines TRBV19 with TRBJ2-4; tentatively, D is TRBD2 (6 bases). The length of the CDR3 is 12 residues. The germline gives CDR1 LNHDA, CDR2 SQIVND (reference sequence). V lost 10 bases and J 5 bases, leaving 12 bases between the germline ends. CDR3 sequence (DNA): TGTGCCACCTCCTTAGCGGAAAACATTCAGTACTTC. This gives the protein CATSLAENIQYF.

V is TRBV2 and J is TRBJ2-2; D might be TRBD1 (5 bases). CDR1 SNHLY and CDR2 FYNNEI come from the germline V gene. The CDR3 runs to 14 residues. Between the trimmed V and J ends, which lost 8 bases and 2 bases, there was a span of 12 bases. DNA for the CDR3: TGTGCCAGCCGTGGGGCGGTCAACACCGGGGAGCTGTTTTTT. Encoded protein: CASRGAVNTGELFF. The whole variable domain, remainder taken from reference TRBV2 and TRBJ2-2, is EPEVTQTPSHQVTQMGQEVILRCVPISNHLYFYWYRQILGQKVEFLVSFYNNEISEKSEIFDDQFSVERPDGSNFTLKIRSTKLEDSAMYFCASRGAVNTGELFFGEGSRLTVL.

The V call is TRBV5-6, the J call TRBJ2-2, with D hard to call. Germline CDR1 SGHDT, CDR2 YYEEEE. The germline V and J ends were trimmed by 1 base and 1 base, with 11 bases remaining between them. CDR3 length: 16 residues. The CDR3 nucleotides read TGTGCCAGCAGCTTGATATGGACGGGGAACACCGGGGAGCTGTTTTTT. Protein product: CASSLIWTGNTGELFF.

The chain has TRBV28 and TRBJ1-5; tentatively, D is TRBD1 (5 bases). V shed 8 bases and J shed 5 bases, with 19 bases lying between them. This CDR3 has 15 amino acids. Germline V CDR1 and CDR2: MDHEN, SYDVKM. CDR3 sequence reads: CASAPGRGSHQPQHF. DNA for the CDR3: TGTGCCAGCGCCCCGGGAAGGGGTTCGCATCAGCCCCAGCATTTT.

This chain connects TRBV19 to TRBJ2-1, with D possibly being TRBD1 or TRBD2 (5 bases each). Trimming left V 3 bases short and J 3 bases short, with 15 bases between. The CDR3 runs 16 residues. Germline CDR1 reads LNHDA; CDR2 reads SQIVND (reference sequence). The DNA for the CDR3 is TGTGCCAGTAGTATGGGGGACCCATCAAGCTACAATGAGCAGTTCTTC. It is translated as CASSMGDPSSYNEQFF.

The chain recombines TRBV29-1 with TRBJ2-6; D assignment may be TRBD1 or TRBD2 (5 bases each). The V end was cut by 0 bases, the J end by 2 bases, with 8 bases between. This CDR3 has 15 amino acids. CDR1 SQVTM and CDR2 ANQGSEA come from the germline V gene. The CDR3 DNA reads TGCAGCGTTGAAGATTTGGGGGCTGGGGCCAACGTCCTGACTTTC. This encodes CSVEDLGAGANVLTF.

This clone has only a few counts. The chain links TRBV7-2 to TRBJ1-1; weak D call: TRBD1 (5 bases). V was pared by 5 bases and J by 4 bases, with 14 bases between. The V gene's germline CDR1 is SGHTA and CDR2 FQGNSA. CDR3 size: 14 residues. The CDR3 nucleotides are TGTGCCAGCAGCCTGGAAGGGGATTTCACTGAAGCTTTCTTT. Translating it yields CASSLEGDFTEAFF.

The chain links TRBV7-9 to TRBJ1-5, with D uncertain. The CDR3 contains 14 residues. Germline V lookup: CDR1 SEHNR, CDR2 FQNEAQ (reference sequence). Trimming left V 6 bases short and J 4 bases short, with 13 bases between. Written as DNA, the CDR3 is TGTGCCAGCAGTGAAAATGGGGTAAATCAGCCCCAGCATTTT. It specifies CASSENGVNQPQHF.

This clone was found once. V usage is TRBV21-1 and J usage is TRBJ1-5; no check of the table's D call, TRBD1, against the DNA was made. TRBV21-1 is a listed pseudogene. This CDR3 region has 15 residues. The CDR3, as DNA: TGTGCCAGCAGCAACCCCGGGACAGATAATCAGCCCCAGCATTTT. It codes for CASSNPGTDNQPQHF.

This clone was counted a few times. The CDR3 region has the DNA TGTGCCAGCAGTCAGCTTGGGACAGGGGGTTCACCCCTCCACTTT. This codes for CASSQLGTGGSPLHF. The chain uses TRBV9 and TRBJ1-6; 11 nucleotides agree with TRBD1. The CDR3 covers 15 residues. In germline, CDR1 is SGDLS, CDR2 YYNGEE. V trimming: 5 bases; J trimming: 9 bases; junction bases outside the gene matches: 7.

This sequence joins TRBV3-1 (or the pseudogene TRBV3-2) and TRBJ2-7; 8 nucleotides agree with TRBD2. This CDR3 has 16 residues. In germline, CDR1 is LGHDT, CDR2 YNNKEL (reference sequence). J lost 7 bases, V lost 3 bases, and 14 bases had no gene match. The CDR3 bases are TGTGCCAGCAGCCAGCGTTCCGGGAGGGGCCCCAAGGAGCAGTACTTC. Amino acid sequence: CASSQRSGRGPKEQYF.